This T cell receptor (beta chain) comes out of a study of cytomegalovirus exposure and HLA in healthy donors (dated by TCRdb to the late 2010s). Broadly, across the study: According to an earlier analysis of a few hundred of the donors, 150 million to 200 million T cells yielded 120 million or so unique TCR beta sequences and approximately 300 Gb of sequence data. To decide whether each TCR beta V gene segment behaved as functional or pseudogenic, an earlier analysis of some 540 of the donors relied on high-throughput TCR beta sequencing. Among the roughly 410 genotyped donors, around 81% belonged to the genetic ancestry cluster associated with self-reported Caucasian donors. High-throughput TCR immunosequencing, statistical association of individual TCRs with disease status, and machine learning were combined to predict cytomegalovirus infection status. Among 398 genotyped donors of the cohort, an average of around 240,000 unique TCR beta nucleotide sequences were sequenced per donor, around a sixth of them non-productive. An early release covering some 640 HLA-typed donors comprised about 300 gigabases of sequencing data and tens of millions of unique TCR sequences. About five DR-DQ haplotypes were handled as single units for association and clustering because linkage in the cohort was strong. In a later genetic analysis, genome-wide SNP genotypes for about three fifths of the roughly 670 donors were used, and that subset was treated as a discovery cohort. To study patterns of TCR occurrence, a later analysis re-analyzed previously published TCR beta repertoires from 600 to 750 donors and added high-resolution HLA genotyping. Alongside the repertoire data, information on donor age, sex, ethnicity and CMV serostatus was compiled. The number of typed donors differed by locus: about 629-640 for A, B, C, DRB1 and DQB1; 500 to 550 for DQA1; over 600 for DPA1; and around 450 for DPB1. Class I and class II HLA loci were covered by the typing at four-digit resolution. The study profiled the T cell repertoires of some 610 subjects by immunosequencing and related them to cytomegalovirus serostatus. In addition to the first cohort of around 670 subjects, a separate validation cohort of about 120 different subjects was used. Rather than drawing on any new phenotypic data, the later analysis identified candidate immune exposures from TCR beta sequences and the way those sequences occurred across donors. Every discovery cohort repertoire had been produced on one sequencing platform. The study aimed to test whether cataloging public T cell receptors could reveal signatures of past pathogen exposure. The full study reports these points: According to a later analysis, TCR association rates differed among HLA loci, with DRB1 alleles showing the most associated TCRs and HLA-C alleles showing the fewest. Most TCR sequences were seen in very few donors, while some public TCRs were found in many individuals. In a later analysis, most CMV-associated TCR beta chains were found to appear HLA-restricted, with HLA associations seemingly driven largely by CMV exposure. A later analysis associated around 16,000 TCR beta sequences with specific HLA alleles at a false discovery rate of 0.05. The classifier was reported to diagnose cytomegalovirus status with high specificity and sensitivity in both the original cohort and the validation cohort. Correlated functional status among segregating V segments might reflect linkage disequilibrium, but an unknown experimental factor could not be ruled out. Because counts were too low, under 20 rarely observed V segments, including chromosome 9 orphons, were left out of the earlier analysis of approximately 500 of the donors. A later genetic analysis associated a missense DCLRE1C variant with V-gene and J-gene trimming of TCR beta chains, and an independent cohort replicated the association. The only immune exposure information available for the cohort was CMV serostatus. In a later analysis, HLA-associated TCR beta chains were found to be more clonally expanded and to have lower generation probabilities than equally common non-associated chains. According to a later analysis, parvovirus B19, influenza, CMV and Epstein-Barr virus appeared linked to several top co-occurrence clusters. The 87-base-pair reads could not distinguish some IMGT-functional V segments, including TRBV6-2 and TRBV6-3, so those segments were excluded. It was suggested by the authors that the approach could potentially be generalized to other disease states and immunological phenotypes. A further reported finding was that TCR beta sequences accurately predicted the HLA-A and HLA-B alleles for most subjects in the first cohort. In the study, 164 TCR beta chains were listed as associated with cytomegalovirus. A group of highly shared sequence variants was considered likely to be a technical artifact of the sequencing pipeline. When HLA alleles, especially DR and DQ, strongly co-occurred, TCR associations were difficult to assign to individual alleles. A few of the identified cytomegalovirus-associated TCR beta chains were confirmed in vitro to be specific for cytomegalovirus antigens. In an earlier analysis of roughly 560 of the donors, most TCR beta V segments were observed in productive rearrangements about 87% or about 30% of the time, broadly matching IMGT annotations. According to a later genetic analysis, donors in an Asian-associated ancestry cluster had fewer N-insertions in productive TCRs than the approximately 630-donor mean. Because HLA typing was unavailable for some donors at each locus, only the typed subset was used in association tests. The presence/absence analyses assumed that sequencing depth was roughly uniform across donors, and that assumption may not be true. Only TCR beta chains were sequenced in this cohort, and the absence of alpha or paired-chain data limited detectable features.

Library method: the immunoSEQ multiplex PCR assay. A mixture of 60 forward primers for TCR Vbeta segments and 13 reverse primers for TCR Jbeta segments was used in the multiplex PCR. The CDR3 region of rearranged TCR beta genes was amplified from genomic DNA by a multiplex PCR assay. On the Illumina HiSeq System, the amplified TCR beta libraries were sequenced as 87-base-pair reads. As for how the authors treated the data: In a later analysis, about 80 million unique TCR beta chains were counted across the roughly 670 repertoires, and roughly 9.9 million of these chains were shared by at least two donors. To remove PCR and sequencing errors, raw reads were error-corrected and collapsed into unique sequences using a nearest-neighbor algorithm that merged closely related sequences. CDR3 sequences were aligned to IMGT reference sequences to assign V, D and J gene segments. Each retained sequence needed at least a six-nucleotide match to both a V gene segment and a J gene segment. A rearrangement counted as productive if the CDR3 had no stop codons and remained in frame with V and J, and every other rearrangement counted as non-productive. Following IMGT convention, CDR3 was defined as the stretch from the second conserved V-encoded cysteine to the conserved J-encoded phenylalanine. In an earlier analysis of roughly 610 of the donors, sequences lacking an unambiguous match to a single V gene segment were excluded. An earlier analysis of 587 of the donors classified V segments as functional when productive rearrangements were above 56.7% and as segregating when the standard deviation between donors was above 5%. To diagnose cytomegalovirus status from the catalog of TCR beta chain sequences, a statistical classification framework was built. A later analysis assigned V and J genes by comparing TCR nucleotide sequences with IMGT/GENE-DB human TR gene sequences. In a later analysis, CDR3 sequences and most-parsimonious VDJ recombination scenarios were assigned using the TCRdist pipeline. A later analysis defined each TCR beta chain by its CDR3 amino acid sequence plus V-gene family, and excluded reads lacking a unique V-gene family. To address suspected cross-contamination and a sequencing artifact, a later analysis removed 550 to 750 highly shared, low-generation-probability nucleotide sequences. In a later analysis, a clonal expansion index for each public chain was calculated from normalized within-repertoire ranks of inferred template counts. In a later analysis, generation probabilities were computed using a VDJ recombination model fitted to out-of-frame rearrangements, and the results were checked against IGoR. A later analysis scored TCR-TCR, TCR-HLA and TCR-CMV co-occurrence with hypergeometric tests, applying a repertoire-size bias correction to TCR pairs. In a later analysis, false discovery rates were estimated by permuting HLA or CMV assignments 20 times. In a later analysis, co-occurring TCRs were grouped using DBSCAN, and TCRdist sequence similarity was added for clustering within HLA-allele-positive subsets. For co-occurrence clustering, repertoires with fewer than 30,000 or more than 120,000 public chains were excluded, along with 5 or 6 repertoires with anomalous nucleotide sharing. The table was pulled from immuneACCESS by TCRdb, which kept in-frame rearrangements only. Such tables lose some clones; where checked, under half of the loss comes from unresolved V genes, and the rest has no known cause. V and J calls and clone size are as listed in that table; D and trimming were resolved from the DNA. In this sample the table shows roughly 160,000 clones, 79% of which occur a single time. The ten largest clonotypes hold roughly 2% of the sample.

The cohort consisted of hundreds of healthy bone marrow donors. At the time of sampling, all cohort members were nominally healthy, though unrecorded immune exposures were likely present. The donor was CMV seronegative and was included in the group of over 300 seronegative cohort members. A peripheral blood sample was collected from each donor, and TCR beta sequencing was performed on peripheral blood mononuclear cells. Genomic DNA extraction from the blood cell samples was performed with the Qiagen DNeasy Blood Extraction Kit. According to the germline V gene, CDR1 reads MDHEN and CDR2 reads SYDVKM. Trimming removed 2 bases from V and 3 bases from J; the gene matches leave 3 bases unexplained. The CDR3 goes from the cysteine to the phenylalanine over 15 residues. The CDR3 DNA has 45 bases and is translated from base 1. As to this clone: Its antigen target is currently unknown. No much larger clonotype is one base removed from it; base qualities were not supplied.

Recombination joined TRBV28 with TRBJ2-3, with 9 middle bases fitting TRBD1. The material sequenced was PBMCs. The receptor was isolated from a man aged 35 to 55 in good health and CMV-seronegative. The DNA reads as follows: TGTGCCAGCAGTTTACCGGGACAGGGTACAGATACGCAGTATTTT. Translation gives CASSLPGQGTDTQYF.